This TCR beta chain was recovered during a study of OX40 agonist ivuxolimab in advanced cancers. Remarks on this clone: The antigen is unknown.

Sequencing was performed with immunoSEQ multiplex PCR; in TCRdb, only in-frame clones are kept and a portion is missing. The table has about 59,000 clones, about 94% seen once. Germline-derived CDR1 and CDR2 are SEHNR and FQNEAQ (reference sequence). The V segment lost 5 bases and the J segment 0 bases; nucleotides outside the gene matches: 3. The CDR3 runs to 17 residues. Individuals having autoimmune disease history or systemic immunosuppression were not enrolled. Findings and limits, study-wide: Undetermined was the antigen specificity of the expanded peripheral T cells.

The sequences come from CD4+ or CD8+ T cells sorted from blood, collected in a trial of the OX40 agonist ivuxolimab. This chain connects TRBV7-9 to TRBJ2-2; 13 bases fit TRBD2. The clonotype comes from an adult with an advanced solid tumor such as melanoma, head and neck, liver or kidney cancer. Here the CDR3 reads CASSLGLAGTNTGELFF. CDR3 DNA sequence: TGTGCCAGCAGCCTGGGACTAGCGGGAACGAACACCGGGGAGCTGTTTTTT.